The present entry profiles one T cell receptor beta chain with its context. This entry comes from a study of shared clonotypes between healthy human individuals. Study-level background: Per-donor plates numbered three CD4 naive, three CD4 memory, two CD8 naive and one CD8 memory.

Sorted-subset replicate PCRs used 150 to 200 ng DNA, 25,000 to 30,000 T cell genomes. Assay: immunoSEQ multiplex PCR; the TCRdb copy retains only in-frame clones and omits some. The profile shows about 580,000 clones, 98% of them singletons. CD45RO-negative cells were positively selected for CCR7, leaving out terminally differentiated effector memory CD45RA+ cells. Sequencing was performed on naive CD8+ T cells sorted from blood. This sequence originates from a man aged 25 to 40 in good health.

The CDR3: CASRPWQGDGYTF. The CDR3 DNA follows: TGTGCCAGCAGGCCGTGGCAGGGTGATGGCTACACCTTC. V gene TRBV6-1 combines with J gene TRBJ1-2; D is possibly TRBD1 (5 bases). V was pared by 6 bases and J by 6 bases, with 14 bases between. The CDR3 has 13 amino acids. CDR1 is MNHNS, CDR2 SASEGT, per germline.